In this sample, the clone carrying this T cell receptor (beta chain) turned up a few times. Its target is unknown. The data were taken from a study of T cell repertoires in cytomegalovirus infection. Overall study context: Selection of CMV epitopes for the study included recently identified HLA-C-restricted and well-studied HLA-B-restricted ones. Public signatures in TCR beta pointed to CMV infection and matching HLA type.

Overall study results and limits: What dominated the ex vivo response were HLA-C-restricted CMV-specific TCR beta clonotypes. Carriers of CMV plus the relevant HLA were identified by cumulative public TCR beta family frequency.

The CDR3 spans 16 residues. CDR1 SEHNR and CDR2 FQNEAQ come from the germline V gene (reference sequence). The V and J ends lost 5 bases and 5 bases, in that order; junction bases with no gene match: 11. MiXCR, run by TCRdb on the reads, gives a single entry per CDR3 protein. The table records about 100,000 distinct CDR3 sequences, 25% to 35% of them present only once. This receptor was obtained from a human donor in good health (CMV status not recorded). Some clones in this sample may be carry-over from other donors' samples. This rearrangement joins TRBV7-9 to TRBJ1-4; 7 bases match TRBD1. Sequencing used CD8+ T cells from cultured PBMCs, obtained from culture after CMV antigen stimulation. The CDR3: CASSTNSGTENEKLFF. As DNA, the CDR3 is TGTGCCAGCAGCACAAACTCCGGGACAGAAAATGAAAAACTGTTTTTT.